The 7 T cell receptor beta chains reported below all come from one sample, sequenced in a study of CD8 T cells in ankylosing spondylitis. MiXCR was run by TCRdb on the 5' RACE reads, yielding one entry per CDR3 protein. The profile covers 250,000 to 300,000 distinct CDR3 sequences, with 20% appearing a single time and about 8.2% taken by the ten largest. The specimen sequenced was blood, either unsorted or a sorted T cell fraction (not recorded which). Every receptor here comes from a male donor with ankylosing spondylitis or in good health (not recorded which).

Here the CDR3 DNA reads TGTGCCAGCAGCTTAGAGTTGGGGCCTGGAACAGATACGCAGTATTTT. It encodes CASSLELGPGTDTQYF. The V call is TRBV7-6, the J call TRBJ2-3; tentative D call: TRBD1 (5 bases). The V gene's germline CDR1 is SGHVS and CDR2 FNYEAQ. The CDR3 is 16 residues long. The V end was cut by 1 base, the J end by 3 bases, with 14 bases between.

On this clonotype: This may come from a read error, since a much larger clone is one base off. This chain connects TRBV12-3 or TRBV12-4 to TRBJ2-5; perhaps TRBD1 as D (6 bases). This CDR3 is built from 15 residues. The CDR3 sequence: CANSFSPQGMETQYF. CDR3 in DNA: TGTGCCAACAGTTTTAGCCCACAGGGCATGGAGACCCAGTACTTC.

The V call is TRBV14, the J call TRBJ2-5; TRBD1 might be the D (6 bases). CDR1 is SGHDN, CDR2 FVKESK, per germline. CDR3 size: 15 residues. Trimming pared 4 bases from V and 3 bases from J, leaving 15 bases between. CDR3 protein: CASSPARGGKETQYF. CDR3 nucleotide sequence: TGTGCCAGCAGCCCCGCCCGTGGGGGCAAAGAGACCCAGTACTTC.

V is TRBV3-1 and J is TRBJ2-3, with D uncertain. This CDR3 has 11 residues. V lost 8 bases to trimming and J lost 6 bases, with 9 bases between them. The germline gives CDR1 LGHDT, CDR2 YNNKEL (reference sequence). CDR3 in DNA: TGTGCCAGCGGAATCTTGGATACGCAGTATTTT. Amino acids: CASGILDTQYF.

V usage is TRBV11-1 and J usage is TRBJ2-2, with 8 positions matching TRBD2. The CDR3 runs to 15 residues. V gave up 0 bases and J gave up 6 bases; unmatched junction bases: 3. Germline values: CDR1 SGHAT, CDR2 FQDESV (reference sequence). CDR3 sequence (DNA): TGTGCCAGCAGCTTAGCCGCGGGAGGTGCCGGGGAGCTGTTTTTT. It translates to CASSLAAGGAGELFF.

This clonotype was seen a handful of times. The chain employs TRBV5-1 and TRBJ2-2; 12 nucleotides match TRBD2. The V segment lost 3 bases and the J segment 2 bases; nucleotides outside the gene matches: 5. The V gene's germline CDR1 is SGHRS and CDR2 YFSETQ. CDR3 length equals 17 residues. DNA of the CDR3: TGCGCCAGCAGCTCTAGGACTAGCGGGGCAAACACCGGGGAGCTGTTTTTT. Encoded protein: CASSSRTSGANTGELFF.

V and J are TRBV6-1 and TRBJ2-7, with D uncertain. The CDR3 contains 12 residues. V dropped 2 bases and J dropped 2 bases, with 4 bases sitting between them. Germline V gene data show CDR1 as MNHNS and CDR2 as SASEGT. The CDR3 loop is CASSETTYEQYV. The DNA for the CDR3 is TGTGCCAGCAGTGAAACCACCTACGAGCAGTACGTC.